What follows is one TCR beta chain and its context. These data originate in a study of blood T cell repertoires in COVID-19. Study-wide context: The study drew acute and convalescent COVID-19 samples from the United States, Italy and Spain.

Authors' processing steps: From reference gene primer amplification, estimates of nucleated cell counts were derived. Data came from immunoSEQ multiplex PCR; TCRdb stores just in-frame clones and leaves some out. D and trimming were read from the DNA, whereas the V and J calls and clone size are those reported in that table. The table has 150,000 to 200,000 clones, around 88% seen once. Germline values: CDR1 MNHEY, CDR2 SVGEGT. This CDR3 spans 13 amino acids. Trimming cost V 6 bases and J 7 bases; bases outside gene matches: 7. The receptor comes from a woman aged 25 to 39 with acute or convalescent COVID-19. The sequenced material came from peripheral blood. The V call is TRBV6-2 or TRBV6-3, the J call TRBJ1-1; 8 nucleotides align to TRBD1. The CDR3 is CASSDRGLFEAFF. CDR3 bases: TGTGCCAGCAGCGACAGGGGCTTATTTGAAGCTTTCTTT.